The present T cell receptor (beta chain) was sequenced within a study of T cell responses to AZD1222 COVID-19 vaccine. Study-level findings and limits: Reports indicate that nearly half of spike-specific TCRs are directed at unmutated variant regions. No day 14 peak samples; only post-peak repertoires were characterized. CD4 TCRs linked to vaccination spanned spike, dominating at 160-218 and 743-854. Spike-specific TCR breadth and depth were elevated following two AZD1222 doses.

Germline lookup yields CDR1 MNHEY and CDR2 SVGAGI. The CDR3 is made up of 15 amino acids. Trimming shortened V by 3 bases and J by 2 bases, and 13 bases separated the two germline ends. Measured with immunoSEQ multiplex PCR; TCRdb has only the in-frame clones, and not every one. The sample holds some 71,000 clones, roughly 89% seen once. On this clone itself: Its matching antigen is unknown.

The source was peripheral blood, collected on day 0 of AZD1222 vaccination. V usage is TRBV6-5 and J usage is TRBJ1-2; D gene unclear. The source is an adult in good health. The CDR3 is CASSYSAGNNYGYTF. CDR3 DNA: TGTGCCAGCAGTTATTCGGCAGGCAACAACTATGGCTACACCTTC.